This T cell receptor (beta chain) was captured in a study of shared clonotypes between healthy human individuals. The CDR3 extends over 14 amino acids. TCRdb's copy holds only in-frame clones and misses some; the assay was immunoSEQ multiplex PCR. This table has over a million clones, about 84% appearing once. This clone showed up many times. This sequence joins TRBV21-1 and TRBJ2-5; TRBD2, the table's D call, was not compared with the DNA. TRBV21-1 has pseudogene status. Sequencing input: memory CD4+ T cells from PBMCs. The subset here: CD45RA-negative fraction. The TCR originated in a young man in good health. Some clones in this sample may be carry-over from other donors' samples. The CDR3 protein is CASRRGRALETQYF. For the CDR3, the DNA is TGTGCCAGCAGAAGGGGGAGGGCCCTTGAGACCCAGTACTTC.